This T cell receptor beta chain came from a study of cytomegalovirus exposure and HLA in healthy donors. General study findings and limits: Associated with HLA alleles at 0.05 false discovery rate in a later analysis were about 17,000 TCR beta sequences.

This PCR relied on a set of 60 Vbeta primers and 13 Jbeta primers. Method: immunoSEQ multiplex PCR; TCRdb's copy keeps in-frame clones and lacks some. The sample lists 200,000 to 250,000 clones, around 73% occurring once. Germline values: CDR1 SGHNT, CDR2 YYREEE (reference sequence). V was clipped by 0 bases and J by 5 bases, with 8 bases between them. CDR3 length equals 13 residues. Remarks on this clone: Its specificity is unknown.

Healthy bone marrow donors formed the donor group. J is TRBJ1-2 and V is TRBV5-4, with D unclear. Sequenced material: PBMCs. This TCR derives from a male donor in good health and CMV-seronegative. CDR3 sequence reads: CASSLEQWYGYTF. DNA of the CDR3: TGTGCCAGCAGCTTGGAACAGTGGTATGGCTACACCTTC.